These 25 T cell receptor beta chains came from one sample sequenced in a study of blood T cell repertoires in COVID-19 (TCRdb year 2020). Preparation of the library involved the immunoSEQ multiplex PCR assay. What TCRdb holds here is the immuneACCESS table cut down to in-frame rearrangements. Part of the clones is not present; checked against another copy, under half of the missing clones reflect an unresolved V gene, and the others are unexplained. The sample contains about 200,000 clones, 75% to 90% of them found a single time. Over 1% of the sample goes to the ten largest clones. Sequencing was performed on PBMCs or T cells enriched from blood (not recorded which). These receptors were taken from a man in his thirties or forties who had recovered from COVID-19.

V and J are TRBV25-1 and TRBJ1-1; 7 bases agree with TRBD1. The V gene's germline CDR1 is MGHDK and CDR2 SYGVNS. The CDR3 consists of 13 residues. The V segment lost 10 bases and the J segment 3 bases; nucleotides outside the gene matches: 8. The CDR3 protein is CATTGDLDTEAFF. In DNA, the CDR3 is TGTGCCACTACAGGGGACTTAGACACTGAAGCTTTCTTT.

This chain connects TRBV28 to TRBJ2-1, with D perhaps TRBD2 (6 bases). The V end lost 9 bases, the J end lost 8 bases, and 20 bases lay between the germline ends. The CDR3 has 14 amino acids. In germline, CDR1 is MDHEN, CDR2 SYDVKM. The CDR3 DNA follows: TGTGCCAGTTCCTATGTCGGGGGATCGGATGAGCAGTTCTTC. This sequence encodes CASSYVGGSDEQFF. Full variable domain (rest looked up from reference TRBV28 and TRBJ2-1): DVKVTQSSRYLVKRTGEKVFLECVQDMDHENMFWYRQDPGLGLRLIYFSYDVKMKEKGDIPEGYSVSREKKERFSLILESASTNQTSMYLCASSYVGGSDEQFFGPGTRLTVL.

The gene calls are TRBV15 and TRBJ1-1; D not resolved. Germline V gene sequence: CDR1 LNHNV, CDR2 YYDKDF (reference sequence). Between the trimmed V and J ends, which lost 0 bases and 2 bases, there was a span of 10 bases. This CDR3 has 15 residues. The CDR3 DNA reads TGTGCCACCAGCAGAGATCATAACAGAAACACTGAAGCTTTCTTT. Its protein product is CATSRDHNRNTEAFF.

The chain links TRBV20-1 to TRBJ2-7, with 7 bases identical to TRBD1. The CDR3 is 13 amino acids. V shed 3 bases, J shed 4 bases, and the junction held 6 bases outside the gene matches. CDR1 is DFQATT and CDR2 is SNEGSKA in the germline V gene (reference sequence). CDR3 region: CSASRQGRYEQYF. CDR3 DNA sequence: TGCAGTGCTAGTCGACAGGGAAGGTACGAGCAGTACTTC.

The rearrangement links TRBV7-9 to TRBJ2-5; D unresolved. The CDR3 has 12 residues. CDR1 is SEHNR, CDR2 FQNEAQ, per germline (reference sequence). Trimming pared 2 bases from V and 3 bases from J, leaving 4 bases between. DNA of the CDR3: TGTGCCAGCAGCTTATTCGAAGAGACCCAGTACTTC. This encodes CASSLFEETQYF.

V is TRBV5-5 and J is TRBJ1-4, with a tentative D call TRBD1 (6 bases). The CDR3 contains 15 residues. V was clipped by 2 bases and J by 8 bases, with 16 bases between them. The germline V gene encodes CDR1 SGHKS and CDR2 YYEKEE (reference sequence). The CDR3 reads CASSLQGIRGEKLFF. The CDR3 DNA follows: TGTGCCAGCAGCTTACAGGGAATAAGAGGAGAAAAACTGTTTTTT.

The chain combines TRBV6-4 with TRBJ2-1; 8 bases are a match to TRBD2. Germline trimming cut 6 bases from V and 5 bases from J; bases unmatched to any gene: 6. This CDR3 spans 14 amino acids. Germline assignment: CDR1 MRHNA and CDR2 SNTAGT. This CDR3 is CASSQREFDNEQFF. The CDR3 region has the DNA TGTGCCAGCAGCCAGCGGGAGTTCGACAATGAGCAGTTCTTC.

The chain employs TRBV6-5 and TRBJ2-4; maybe TRBD2 (6 bases). The V gene lost 4 bases and the J gene lost 3 bases, with 13 bases spanning the gap. This CDR3 contains 15 residues. The germline CDR1 and CDR2 sequences are MNHEY and SVGAGI. The CDR3 is CASSSTRSGKNIQYF. In DNA form, the CDR3 reads TGTGCCAGCAGTTCGACTAGATCTGGCAAAAACATTCAGTACTTC.

The genes are TRBV2 and TRBJ1-5; 8 bases are shared with TRBD1. Germline-derived CDR1 and CDR2 are SNHLY and FYNNEI. The CDR3 extends over 15 amino acids. The trim removed 6 bases at V and 1 base at J, leaving 5 bases unmatched. The CDR3 coding sequence is TGTGCCAGCAGGACAGGGGCTTGGAGCAATCAGCCCCAGCATTTT. This sequence encodes CASRTGAWSNQPQHF.

This clone was seen a handful of times. CDR3 DNA sequence: TGTGCCAGCAGCTCCGGTGACAGGGTTGTGGGTTCACCCCTCCACTTT. Protein: CASSSGDRVVGSPLHF. This sequence joins TRBV7-9 and TRBJ1-6, with 7 bases fitting TRBD1. Germline-derived CDR1 and CDR2 are SEHNR and FQNEAQ (reference sequence). Losses at the gene ends were 4 bases for V and 9 bases for J; bases not matched to a gene: 12. This CDR3 has 16 amino acids.

The chain is built from TRBV4-1 and TRBJ2-7, with D perhaps matching TRBD1 (5 bases). V lost 0 bases and J lost 2, with 11 bases in between. This CDR3 contains 15 residues. The V gene's germline CDR1 is MGHRA and CDR2 YSYEKL. The CDR3 nucleotides are TGCGCCAGCAGCCAAGATGGCCAGGGAACCTACGAGCAGTACTTC. It specifies CASSQDGQGTYEQYF.

The J gene is TRBJ1-6, the V gene TRBV6-1; 9 bases align to TRBD1. This CDR3 has 18 residues. Germline V gene lookup returns CDR1 MNHNS and CDR2 SASEGT. With 0 bases clipped from V and 4 bases from J, the junction kept 7 bases outside the gene matches. CDR3 bases: TGTGCCAGCAGTGAAGCGGGGGACAGGGTCAGATATAATTCACCCCTCCACTTT. It translates to CASSEAGDRVRYNSPLHF.

This clone was recorded once. The J gene is TRBJ1-1, the V gene TRBV2; D gene uncertain. Trimming shortened V by 5 bases and J by 3 bases, and 4 bases separated the two germline ends. This CDR3 is 11 amino acids long. Germline V gene data show CDR1 as SNHLY and CDR2 as FYNNEI. For the CDR3, the DNA is TGTGCCAGCAGTTCCGACACTGAAGCTTTCTTT. It yields the protein CASSSDTEAFF.

CDR3 in DNA: TGTGCCAGCTCACCGGACAGGGAGGTGGGCACTGAAGCTTTCTTT. Its translation: CASSPDREVGTEAFF. J is TRBJ1-1 and V is TRBV18; 8 nucleotides align to TRBD1. Germline-derived CDR1 and CDR2 are KGHSH and LQKENI. The CDR3 runs to 15 residues. V trimming: 3 bases; J trimming: 4 bases; junction bases outside the gene matches: 7.

The gene calls are TRBV3-1 (or the pseudogene TRBV3-2) and TRBJ2-5, with 10 nucleotides matching TRBD2. Unmatched junction bases numbered 8, after V lost 6 bases and J lost 4 bases. Germline loops: CDR1 LGHDT, CDR2 YNNKEL (reference sequence). The CDR3 has 15 amino acids. This CDR3 reads CASSTNLAGVETQYF. Here the CDR3 DNA reads TGTGCCAGCAGTACAAACCTAGCGGGGGTAGAGACCCAGTACTTC.

This CDR3 is CASTPRDRGQTEAFF. The DNA for the CDR3 is TGTGCCAGCACACCACGGGACAGGGGACAAACTGAAGCTTTCTTT. The J gene is TRBJ1-1, the V gene TRBV7-2; 10 nucleotides match TRBD1. V trimming: 7 bases; J trimming: 5 bases; junction bases outside the gene matches: 10. The CDR3 consists of 15 residues. From germline, CDR1 is SGHTA and CDR2 FQGNSA.

V gene TRBV14 combines with J gene TRBJ1-5; maybe TRBD1 (5 bases). Trimming removed 6 bases at V and 6 bases at J, with 15 bases between. CDR1 SGHDN and CDR2 FVKESK come from the germline V gene. This CDR3 is 14 amino acids long. The CDR3 coding sequence is TGTGCCAGCAGTCGGGCGGGGACGGGTCAGCCCCAGCATTTT. Protein product: CASSRAGTGQPQHF. The complete variable domain, with remaining parts taken from reference TRBV14 and TRBJ1-5, reads EAGVTQFPSHSVIEKGQTVTLRCDPISGHDNLYWYRRVMGKEIKFLLHFVKESKQDESGMPNNRFLAERTGGTYSTLKVQPAELEDSGVYFCASSRAGTGQPQHFGDGTRLSIL.

This rearrangement joins TRBV6-5 to TRBJ2-3; the D gene is possibly TRBD1 (6 bases). CDR3 length: 14 amino acids. V lost 7 bases and J lost 4, with 15 bases in between. CDR1 is MNHEY and CDR2 is SVGAGI in the germline V gene. The CDR3 DNA reads as TGTGCCAGCAACCTAGGGTGGGGGCCAGATACGCAGTATTTT. It encodes CASNLGWGPDTQYF.

This clone is a singleton in its sample. This chain joins TRBV19 and TRBJ1-5; D uncertain. Germline lookup yields CDR1 LNHDA and CDR2 SQIVND (reference sequence). V lost 5 bases and J lost 1, with 9 bases in between. The CDR3 loop spans 14 amino acids. The CDR3 sequence: CASSPYRSNQPQHF. The CDR3, as DNA: TGTGCCAGTAGTCCCTACCGGAGCAATCAGCCCCAGCATTTT. The whole variable domain, filled in from reference TRBV19 and TRBJ1-5, reads DGGITQSPKYLFRKEGQNVTLSCEQNLNHDAMYWYRQDPGQGLRLIYYSQIVNDFQKGDIAEGYSVSREKKESFPLTVTSAQKNPTAFYLCASSPYRSNQPQHFGDGTRLSIL.

The genes are TRBV6-6 and TRBJ1-5, with D perhaps TRBD1 (5 bases). Germline loops: CDR1 MNHNY, CDR2 SVGAGI (reference sequence). The CDR3 extends over 13 amino acids. V was shortened by 7 bases and J by 3 bases, with 10 bases between the two germline ends. The DNA of the CDR3 is TGTGCCAGCAAGCAGGGTATCAATCAGCCCCAGCATTTT. Its translation is CASKQGINQPQHF.

V gene TRBV29-1 combines with J gene TRBJ2-7, with 7 bases identical to TRBD1. This CDR3 has 13 amino acids. Germline V gene lookup returns CDR1 SQVTM and CDR2 ANQGSEA. After removal of 6 bases from V and 4 bases from J, the junction contained 9 bases not matched to a gene. CDR3 DNA: TGCAGCGTCCTCCCGGGACAGTCGTACGAGCAGTACTTC. This encodes CSVLPGQSYEQYF.

V and J are TRBV28 and TRBJ2-1, with 9 bases that match TRBD2. Losses at the gene ends were 7 bases for V and 5 bases for J; bases not matched to a gene: 9. Germline CDR1 reads MDHEN; CDR2 reads SYDVKM. The CDR3 extends over 15 amino acids. CDR3 region: CASTLGLADHNEQFF. The CDR3 bases are TGTGCCAGCACCCTGGGACTAGCAGATCACAATGAGCAGTTCTTC.

This chain uses TRBV28 with TRBJ2-3; TRBD2 agrees at 10 bases. The CDR3 has 17 amino acids. Per the germline V gene, CDR1 is MDHEN and CDR2 is SYDVKM. Germline trimming cut 5 bases from V and 3 bases from J; bases unmatched to any gene: 11. The chain's CDR3 is CASSPMSVAGGTDTQYF. CDR3 coding DNA: TGTGCCAGCAGTCCCATGAGTGTAGCGGGAGGTACAGATACGCAGTATTTT. Full variable domain (remainder filled in from reference TRBV28 and TRBJ2-3): DVKVTQSSRYLVKRTGEKVFLECVQDMDHENMFWYRQDPGLGLRLIYFSYDVKMKEKGDIPEGYSVSREKKERFSLILESASTNQTSMYLCASSPMSVAGGTDTQYFGPGTRLTVL.

The chain employs TRBV30 and TRBJ1-2; the D gene is possibly TRBD1 (6 bases). Germline values: CDR1 GTSNPN, CDR2 SVGIG (reference sequence). This CDR3 is built from 12 residues. V lost 8 bases, J lost 1 base, and 11 bases lay in between. In nucleotides, the CDR3 is TGTGCCATGGACAGACGTAACTATGGCTACACCTTC. This codes for CAMDRRNYGYTF.

A single count supports this clone. V usage is TRBV13 and J usage is TRBJ2-1, with 8 positions matching TRBD1. This CDR3 has 16 residues. J lost 7 bases, V lost 1 base, and 9 bases had no gene match. Germline assignment: CDR1 PRHDT and CDR2 FYEKMQ (reference sequence). CDR3 bases: TGTGCCAGCAGCTTAGTTTCAGTCAGGGGGCGAAATGAGCAGTTCTTC. It encodes CASSLVSVRGRNEQFF.